One and the same sample provided the 18 T cell receptor beta chains below, sequenced in a study of T cell changes during pregnancy in multiple sclerosis. Here immunoSEQ multiplex PCR was the method, and the copy in TCRdb shows in-frame clones only, minus some. Here the sample spans approximately 70,000 clones, about 91% being singletons. The sequencing used peripheral blood, collected in the second trimester of pregnancy. The source is a female donor in good health, enrolled as a control in a pregnancy study.

This chain connects TRBV5-1 to TRBJ2-3, with D possibly being TRBD2 (5 bases). The V end lost 9 bases, the J end lost 3 bases, and 14 bases lay between the germline ends. This CDR3 has 13 residues. Germline V lookup: CDR1 SGHRS, CDR2 YFSETQ. CDR3 residues: CATSPGLTDTQYF. The CDR3 DNA reads TGCGCCACCTCGCCGGGGTTGACAGATACGCAGTATTTT. Filled out from reference TRBV5-1 and TRBJ2-3, the complete variable domain reads KAGVTQTPRYLIKTRGQQVTLSCSPISGHRSVSWYQQTPGQGLQFLFEYFSETQRNKGNFPGRFSGRQFSNSRSEMNVSTLELGDSALYLCATSPGLTDTQYFGPGTRLTVL.

The chain joins TRBV30 to TRBJ2-5; D unresolved. Germline CDR1 GTSNPN, CDR2 SVGIG (reference sequence). The length of the CDR3 is 12 residues. V shed 0 bases and J shed 5 bases, with 7 bases lying between them. The CDR3 loop is CAWSVIGETQYF. The CDR3 nucleotides are TGTGCCTGGAGTGTAATCGGGGAGACCCAGTACTTC. The full variable domain, in which reference TRBV30 and TRBJ2-5 provide the parts outside the CDR3, is SQTIHQWPATLVQPVGSPLSLECTVEGTSNPNLYWYRQAAGRGLQLLFYSVGIGQISSEVPQNLSASRPQDRQFILSSKKLLLSDSGFYLCAWSVIGETQYFGPGTRLLVL.

The V and J genes are TRBV4-3 and TRBJ2-7; 11 positions match TRBD2. In germline, CDR1 is LGHNA, CDR2 YSLEER. This CDR3 is 14 amino acids long. V shed 4 bases and J 3 bases; nucleotides not matched to a gene: 2. CDR3 sequence: CASSLGLAGYEQYF. The CDR3 DNA sequence: TGCGCCAGCAGCCTCGGACTAGCGGGCTACGAGCAGTACTTC.

The chain uses TRBV10-3 and TRBJ2-3, with TRBD2 identical over 8 bases. The CDR3 is made up of 14 amino acids. Germline lookup yields CDR1 ENHRY and CDR2 SYGVKD. The ends lost 8 bases at V and 2 bases at J; junction bases unmatched: 6. Here the CDR3 reads CAISWTSSTDTQYF. CDR3 nucleotides: TGTGCCATCTCCTGGACTAGCTCCACAGATACGCAGTATTTT.

The gene calls are TRBV6-5 and TRBJ2-5, with 11 bases matching TRBD1. Germline CDR1 and CDR2: MNHEY and SVGAGI. V was clipped by 5 bases and J by 5 bases; unmatched bases: 7. The CDR3 is 15 amino acids. The CDR3 DNA reads TGTGCCAGCAGTCGGACAGGGGGCATGGGGGAGACCCAGTACTTC. The encoded protein is CASSRTGGMGETQYF.

The chain uses TRBV19 and TRBJ1-2, with TRBD1 matching 8 bases. V dropped 3 bases and J dropped 8; count of bases not matched to a gene: 8. Germline CDR1 reads LNHDA; CDR2 reads SQIVND (reference sequence). This CDR3 spans 14 amino acids. The CDR3 loop reads CASSITGGQWGYTF. CDR3 nucleotide sequence: TGTGCCAGTAGTATTACAGGGGGGCAGTGGGGCTACACCTTC.

The chain uses TRBV7-9 and TRBJ2-1; TRBD2 matches 14 bases. CDR1 SEHNR and CDR2 FQNEAQ come from the germline V gene (reference sequence). V shed 3 bases and J 10 bases; nucleotides not matched to a gene: 2. The CDR3 sequence is 14 residues long. DNA for the CDR3: TGTGCCAGCAGCTTCGGGACTAGCGGGGGAGAGCAGTTCTTC. Its protein product is CASSFGTSGGEQFF.

The J gene is TRBJ2-6, the V gene TRBV2, with D possibly matching TRBD2 (5 bases). CDR1 SNHLY and CDR2 FYNNEI come from the germline V gene. The CDR3 consists of 14 residues. Trimming took off 3 bases at V and 2 bases at J, with 5 bases between the two ends. CDR3 DNA sequence: TGTGCCAGCAGTGAGAGGGCTGGGGCCAACGTCCTGACTTTC. It is translated as CASSERAGANVLTF.

The chain joins TRBV7-3 to TRBJ2-1, with TRBD2 identical over 9 bases. J was trimmed by 2 bases and V by 1 base; bases with no gene match: 0. CDR3 length equals 15 residues. Germline V lookup: CDR1 SGHTA, CDR2 FQGTGA. As DNA, the CDR3 is TGTGCCAGCAGCTTAAGACTAGCGGCCTACAATGAGCAGTTCTTC. This translates into CASSLRLAAYNEQFF. Supplemented by reference TRBV7-3 and TRBJ2-1, the full variable domain reads GAGVSQTPSNKVTEKGKYVELRCDPISGHTALYWYRQSLGQGPEFLIYFQGTGAADDSGLPNDRFFAVRPEGSVSTLKIQRTERGDSAVYLCASSLRLAAYNEQFFGPGTRLTVL.

This clone appeared once. The chain uses TRBV28 and TRBJ2-6; tentative D call: TRBD1 (6 bases). V lost 6 bases, J lost 0 bases, and 15 bases lay in between. The CDR3 has 17 amino acids. CDR1 and CDR2 (germline): MDHEN, SYDVKM. This CDR3 reads CASRDTGPASGANVLTF. In nucleotides, the CDR3 is TGTGCCAGCAGAGACACAGGGCCCGCCTCTGGGGCCAACGTCCTGACTTTC. Combining the CDR3 with reference TRBV28 and TRBJ2-6 gives the whole variable domain DVKVTQSSRYLVKRTGEKVFLECVQDMDHENMFWYRQDPGLGLRLIYFSYDVKMKEKGDIPEGYSVSREKKERFSLILESASTNQTSMYLCASRDTGPASGANVLTFGAGSRLTVL.

The sample holds one count of this clone. The chain employs TRBV7-2 and TRBJ2-1, with D perhaps TRBD2 (6 bases). CDR1 is SGHTA, CDR2 FQGNSA, per germline. The CDR3 has 14 amino acids. Deletions cut 2 bases from V and 6 bases from J, with 11 bases between. The CDR3 coding sequence is TGTGCCAGCAGCTTACCGGGAGTTGGCAATGAGCAGTTCTTC. Protein: CASSLPGVGNEQFF.

This clone was counted a few times. The chain uses TRBV18 and TRBJ1-1; D not certain. The V gene's germline CDR1 is KGHSH and CDR2 LQKENI. Trimming stripped 2 bases from V and 11 bases from J, with 9 bases between. The CDR3 runs to 11 residues. In nucleotides, the CDR3 is TGTGCCAGCTCACCAGAGAGTACGGCTTTCTTT. Amino acid sequence: CASSPESTAFF. Complete variable domain (other parts from reference TRBV18 and TRBJ1-1): NAGVMQNPRHLVRRRGQEARLRCSPMKGHSHVYWYRQLPEEGLKFMVYLQKENIIDESGMPKERFSAEFPKEGPSILRIQQVVRGDSAAYFCASSPESTAFFGQGTRLTVV.

This chain joins TRBV9 and TRBJ1-2; the match to TRBD1 covers 7 bases. In germline, CDR1 is SGDLS, CDR2 YYNGEE. The CDR3 runs to 15 residues. The V segment lost 0 bases and the J segment 9 bases; nucleotides outside the gene matches: 11. The CDR3 loop reads CASSVARDSPRSYTF. The CDR3 nucleotides read TGTGCCAGCAGCGTAGCCCGGGACAGCCCAAGAAGCTACACCTTC.

The V gene is TRBV6-1, the J gene TRBJ2-5; 10 nucleotides align to TRBD2. Trimming cost V 2 bases and J 2 bases; bases outside gene matches: 2. Germline V gives CDR1 MNHNS, CDR2 SASEGT. CDR3 length equals 15 residues. CDR3 bases: TGTGCCAGCAGTGAACTAGCGGGAGAGCAAGAGACCCAGTACTTC. Its translation: CASSELAGEQETQYF.

CDR3 coding DNA: TGTGCCAGCAGCTTAACTTGGCTAGCGGGAGCATACAATGAGCAGTTCTTC. Its protein product is CASSLTWLAGAYNEQFF. The chain links TRBV7-3 to TRBJ2-1; the match to TRBD2 covers 10 bases. The CDR3 contains 17 residues. The V gene end was trimmed by 0 bases and the J gene end by 4 bases; junction bases not matched to a gene: 6. The germline CDR1 and CDR2 sequences are SGHTA and FQGTGA.

The gene calls are TRBV2 and TRBJ1-2; 7 nucleotides agree with TRBD1. The germline CDR1 and CDR2 sequences are SNHLY and FYNNEI. V shed 7 bases and J 2 bases; nucleotides not matched to a gene: 4. The CDR3 has 13 amino acids. CDR3 sequence reads: CASTLGQNYGYTF. CDR3 bases: TGTGCCAGCACTTTGGGACAGAACTATGGCTACACCTTC.

V is TRBV25-1 and J is TRBJ1-4; tentative D call: TRBD1 (5 bases). Trimming pared 5 bases from V and 5 bases from J, leaving 15 bases between. The CDR3 extends over 15 amino acids. The germline V gene encodes CDR1 MGHDK and CDR2 SYGVNS. The CDR3 loop is CASSPSTEPNEKLFF. In DNA form, the CDR3 reads TGTGCCAGCAGTCCGTCGACAGAACCGAATGAAAAACTGTTTTTT.

V gene TRBV5-1 combines with J gene TRBJ2-1; D may be TRBD2 (6 bases). The V and J ends lost 5 bases and 8 bases respectively, with 8 bases between them. The CDR3 loop spans 11 amino acids. The V gene's germline CDR1 is SGHRS and CDR2 YFSETQ. Here the CDR3 reads CASREGDEQFF. The CDR3 DNA follows: TGCGCCAGCAGGGAGGGTGATGAGCAGTTCTTC.